The entry below gives a single TCR beta chain sequence along with its context. What it binds is unknown. This record comes from a study of Graves' ophthalmopathy and Graves' hyperthyroidism. Study conclusions and caveats: Blood was where most expanded thyroid clonotypes above 0.001 frequency also turned up.

Clinical symptoms, serum thyroxine, TRAb, thyroid ultrasound and orbital computed tomography formed the basis of diagnosis. The authors amplified TCR beta CDR3 regions from RNA transcripts. First-round RT-PCR used HTBI primers; second-round multiplex PCR followed. TCRdb re-analysed the multiplex PCR reads in MiXCR, keeping a single row per CDR3 protein. Here the sample spans about 480,000 distinct CDR3 sequences, roughly 14% being singletons. The source material was blood. The source of this sequence is a woman in her 30s with Graves' ophthalmopathy.

As DNA, the CDR3 is TGTGCCAGCAGTAGACAGCTACGGGAGACCCAGTACTTC. Translating it yields CASSRQLRETQYF. The J gene is TRBJ2-5, the V gene TRBV12-3 or TRBV12-4; a weak D match, TRBD1 (5 bases). Between the trimmed V and J ends, which lost 5 bases and 5 bases, there was a span of 12 bases. The CDR3 consists of 13 residues.